Here is one TCR beta chain with its context. The data stem from a study of blood T cell repertoires in COVID-19. As processed by the authors: Amplification of reference gene primers provided the estimated nucleated cell counts. Sequencing was performed with immunoSEQ multiplex PCR; in TCRdb, only in-frame clones are kept and a portion is missing. V and J calls and clone size are given by that table; D and trimming were obtained from the DNA. This sample has approximately 250,000 clones, with about 91% found just once. This CDR3 region has 13 residues. V was cut by 5 bases and J by 4 bases, with 9 bases left in between. Germline V CDR1 and CDR2: LNHDA, SQIVND (reference sequence). Everyone who took part was roughly 18 to 89 years old, and they came from about two dozen US areas. Participants' reported clinical history set cohort assignment.

Sequencing used PBMCs or T cells enriched from blood (not recorded which). This TCR was recovered from a middle-aged woman with acute COVID-19. The gene calls are TRBV19 and TRBJ1-5; possible D gene TRBD1, 5 bases. CDR3 bases: TGTGCCAGTAGTCAGGGTAGGAATCAGCCCCAGCATTTT. This codes for CASSQGRNQPQHF.